What follows are 18 T cell receptor beta chains derived from one specimen sequenced in a study of Ad26.COV2.S vaccination and SARS-CoV-2 variants. Profiling relied on immunoSEQ multiplex PCR, and the TCRdb table lists in-frame clones only, not all of them. Of fewer than 50,000 clones listed, 83% are singletons. Sequenced here: peripheral blood, sampled after recovery from COVID-19. The receptors here all came from a human donor who had recovered from COVID-19.

In nucleotides, the CDR3 is TGTGCCTGGAGAAGGGTCACTAGCGTTCTCCACTCAAGGGAGCTGTTTTTT. This translates into CAWRRVTSVLHSRELFF. The chain carries TRBV30 and TRBJ2-2; TRBD2 aligns across 7 bases. Germline V CDR1 and CDR2: GTSNPN, SVGIG (reference sequence). The J segment lost 9 bases and the V segment lost 3 bases, leaving 19 bases of the junction unmatched. The CDR3 has 17 amino acids.

V and J are TRBV24-1 and TRBJ2-3; perhaps TRBD2 as D (6 bases). The CDR3 is 16 residues long. V lost 5 bases, J lost 1 base, and 15 bases lay in between. CDR1 and CDR2 (germline): KGHDR, SFDVKD. Here the CDR3 DNA reads TGTGCCACCAGTGGATGGACTACCCGGGGCACAGATACGCAGTATTTT. Translation gives CATSGWTTRGTDTQYF.

This clone came up once. This chain uses TRBV28 with TRBJ2-7; tentative D call: TRBD2 (5 bases). The CDR3 extends over 12 amino acids. CDR1 MDHEN and CDR2 SYDVKM come from the germline V gene. V lost 4 bases, J lost 9 bases, and 13 bases lay in between. CDR3: CASSSRGSRQYV. In nucleotides, the CDR3 is TGTGCCAGCAGTTCCAGAGGGTCGAGGCAGTACGTC.

This sequence joins TRBV5-1 and TRBJ2-5, with 8 bases lining up with TRBD2. The CDR3 is 16 residues long. From germline, CDR1 is SGHRS and CDR2 YFSETQ. Trimming removed 4 bases from V and 0 bases from J; junction bases left unmatched: 8. CDR3 DNA sequence: TGCGCCAGCAGCCCCGGTCCGGGGGGGTACCAAGAGACCCAGTACTTC. Residues: CASSPGPGGYQETQYF.

The V and J genes are TRBV3-1 (or the pseudogene TRBV3-2) and TRBJ1-2; D uncertain. CDR3 length equals 14 residues. Germline assignment: CDR1 LGHDT and CDR2 YNNKEL (reference sequence). V gave up 1 base and J gave up 2 bases, with 8 bases separating them. The CDR3 DNA is TGTGCCAGCAGCCAAGGGCCCAAGAACTATGGCTACACCTTC. The encoded protein is CASSQGPKNYGYTF.

This clone was recorded only once. This chain uses TRBV10-3 with TRBJ1-1; D not certain. The CDR3 is 14 residues long. The V end was cut by 6 bases, the J end by 7 bases, with 18 bases between. Germline assignment: CDR1 ENHRY and CDR2 SYGVKD. CDR3 loop: CAISPGSGAYEAFF. The CDR3 DNA is TGTGCCATCAGCCCGGGATCCGGTGCCTATGAAGCTTTCTTT.

V gene TRBV5-1 combines with J gene TRBJ1-4; the D gene is possibly TRBD1 (6 bases). Trimming took off 2 bases at V and 8 bases at J, with 13 bases between the two ends. Germline CDR1 and CDR2: SGHRS and YFSETQ. This CDR3 contains 14 residues. CDR3 sequence (DNA): TGCGCCAGCAGCTTCCAGGGGTTGGGAGAAAAACTGTTTTTT. Translated: CASSFQGLGEKLFF.

V gene TRBV2 combines with J gene TRBJ1-6, with 7 bases lining up with TRBD1. Germline CDR1 reads SNHLY; CDR2 reads FYNNEI. V lost 2 bases and J lost 5; bases outside the gene matches: 3. The CDR3 is 15 residues long. The CDR3 loop reads CASSEQGVDNSPLHF. CDR3 nucleotide sequence: TGTGCCAGCAGTGAACAGGGGGTGGATAATTCACCCCTCCACTTT.

CDR3 region: CASSAQQGYGELFF. The CDR3 DNA sequence: TGCGCCAGCAGCGCCCAACAGGGGTACGGGGAGCTGTTTTTT. The genes are TRBV5-1 and TRBJ2-2, with TRBD1 matching over 7 bases. In germline, CDR1 is SGHRS, CDR2 YFSETQ. With 4 bases clipped from V and 7 bases from J, the junction kept 7 bases outside the gene matches. The CDR3 covers 14 residues. Full variable domain (remainder filled in from reference TRBV5-1 and TRBJ2-2): KAGVTQTPRYLIKTRGQQVTLSCSPISGHRSVSWYQQTPGQGLQFLFEYFSETQRNKGNFPGRFSGRQFSNSRSEMNVSTLELGDSALYLCASSAQQGYGELFFGEGSRLTVL.

The chain couples TRBV11-3 to TRBJ1-2; TRBD1 matches at 9 bases. Germline lookup yields CDR1 SGHNT and CDR2 YENEEA. The V segment lost 5 bases and the J segment 4 bases; nucleotides outside the gene matches: 14. CDR3 length: 17 residues. The CDR3: CASSLDAGTGQTYGYTF. As DNA, the CDR3 is TGTGCCAGCAGCCTCGACGCCGGGACAGGGCAGACCTATGGCTACACCTTC.

V and J are TRBV19 and TRBJ1-3, with D tentatively TRBD1 (5 bases). The CDR3 is 15 residues long. V was clipped by 5 bases and J by 7 bases, with 18 bases between them. CDR1 and CDR2 (germline): LNHDA, SQIVND (reference sequence). CDR3 in amino acids: CASSVGRTRGNTIYF. Here the CDR3 DNA reads TGTGCCAGTAGTGTCGGACGTACGCGGGGCAACACCATATATTTT.

The chain employs TRBV4-2 and TRBJ1-2; 10 nucleotides match TRBD1. Trimming cost V 1 base and J 2 bases; bases outside gene matches: 13. Looked up from germline, CDR1 is LGHNA and CDR2 is YNFKEQ. This CDR3 spans 19 amino acids. The CDR3 here is CASSQGIRQGAPRNYGYTF. As DNA, the CDR3 is TGTGCCAGCAGCCAAGGGATCCGACAGGGGGCACCGAGGAACTATGGCTACACCTTC.

The chain recombines TRBV19 with TRBJ1-5, with D possibly TRBD1 on 6 matching bases. Germline V gene lookup returns CDR1 LNHDA and CDR2 SQIVND (reference sequence). This CDR3 is built from 16 residues. V lost 7 bases, J lost 4 bases, and 20 bases lay in between. CDR3 DNA: TGTGCCAGTAAGGGGGGCGGGACGACCCAGAATCAGCCCCAGCATTTT. This translates into CASKGGGTTQNQPQHF.

In its sample, this clone was seen once. V and J are TRBV6-2 or TRBV6-3 and TRBJ1-3, with D possibly TRBD1 on 6 matching bases. This CDR3 is 16 amino acids long. The ends were cut back, 0 bases at V and 7 bases at J, with 16 bases in the middle. Germline V lookup: CDR1 MNHEY, CDR2 SVGEGT. For the CDR3, the DNA is TGTGCCAGCAGTTACTCGCCTGGGGGCTGGAGGAACACCATATATTTT. Translating it yields CASSYSPGGWRNTIYF.

This clone has a handful of counts. The rearrangement joins TRBV3-1 (or the pseudogene TRBV3-2) to TRBJ1-1; D is ambiguous. From germline, CDR1 is LGHDT and CDR2 YNNKEL (reference sequence). This CDR3 is 14 amino acids long. Deletions cut 0 bases from V and 0 bases from J, with 5 bases between. Written as DNA, the CDR3 is TGTGCCAGCAGCCAAGAAACGGTGAACACTGAAGCTTTCTTT. This sequence encodes CASSQETVNTEAFF.

This chain links TRBV6-5 with TRBJ1-2; D is possibly TRBD1 (6 bases). Germline values: CDR1 MNHEY, CDR2 SVGAGI. Trimming stripped 8 bases from V and 4 bases from J, with 17 bases between. This CDR3 is 14 amino acids long. In DNA, the CDR3 is TGTGCCAGCTGCAGGACAGCTGAAGGCTATGGCTACACCTTC. Translating it yields CASCRTAEGYGYTF.

The rearrangement joins TRBV6-1 to TRBJ1-6; D is uncertain. Germline V gene sequence: CDR1 MNHNS, CDR2 SASEGT. The CDR3 extends over 12 amino acids. With 1 base removed from V and 10 bases from J, the gap between germline ends came to 5 bases. The CDR3 spells CASSEGHSPLHF. The DNA for the CDR3 is TGTGCCAGCAGTGAAGGACACTCACCCCTCCACTTT.

The chain links TRBV19 to TRBJ2-3; unclear D gene. The V end lost 10 bases, the J end lost 1 base, and 12 bases lay between the germline ends. CDR1 and CDR2 (germline): LNHDA, SQIVND (reference sequence). CDR3 size: 13 residues. DNA for the CDR3: TGTGCCACCCAATACCGGGGCACAGATACGCAGTATTTT. Translating it yields CATQYRGTDTQYF.